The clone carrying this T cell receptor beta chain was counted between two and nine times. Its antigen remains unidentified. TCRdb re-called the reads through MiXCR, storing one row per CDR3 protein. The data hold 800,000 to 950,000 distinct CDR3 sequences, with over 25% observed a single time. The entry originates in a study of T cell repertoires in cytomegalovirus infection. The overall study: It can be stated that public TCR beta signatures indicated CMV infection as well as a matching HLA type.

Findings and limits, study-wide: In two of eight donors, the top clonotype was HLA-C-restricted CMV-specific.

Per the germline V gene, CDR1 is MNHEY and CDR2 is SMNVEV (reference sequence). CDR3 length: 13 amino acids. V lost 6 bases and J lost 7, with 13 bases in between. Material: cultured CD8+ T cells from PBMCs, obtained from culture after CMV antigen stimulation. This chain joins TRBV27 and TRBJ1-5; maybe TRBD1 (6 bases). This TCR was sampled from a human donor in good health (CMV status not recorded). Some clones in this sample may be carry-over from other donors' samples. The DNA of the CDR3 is TGTGCCAGCAGCCCGGGACAAATCCAGCCCCAGCATTTT. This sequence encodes CASSPGQIQPQHF.